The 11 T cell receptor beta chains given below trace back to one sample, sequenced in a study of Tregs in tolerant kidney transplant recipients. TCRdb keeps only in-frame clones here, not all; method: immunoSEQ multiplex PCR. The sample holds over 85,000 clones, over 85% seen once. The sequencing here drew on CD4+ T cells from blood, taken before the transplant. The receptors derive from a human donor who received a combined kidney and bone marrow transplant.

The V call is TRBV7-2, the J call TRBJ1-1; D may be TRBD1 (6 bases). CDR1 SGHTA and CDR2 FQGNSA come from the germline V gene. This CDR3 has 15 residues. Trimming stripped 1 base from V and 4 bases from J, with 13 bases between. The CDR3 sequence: CASSLVTGGGTEAFF. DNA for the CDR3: TGTGCCAGCAGCTTAGTGACGGGAGGGGGCACTGAAGCTTTCTTT. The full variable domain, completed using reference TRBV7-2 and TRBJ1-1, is GAGVSQSPSNKVTEKGKDVELRCDPISGHTALYWYRQSLGQGLEFLIYFQGNSAPDKSGLPSDRFSAERTGGSVSTLTIQRTQQEDSAVYLCASSLVTGGGTEAFFGQGTRLTVV.

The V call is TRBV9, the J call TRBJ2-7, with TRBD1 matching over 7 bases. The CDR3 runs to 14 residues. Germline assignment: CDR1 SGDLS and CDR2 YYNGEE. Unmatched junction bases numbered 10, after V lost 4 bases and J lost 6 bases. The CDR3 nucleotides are TGTGCCAGCAGCACATCGACAGGGTTTAGCGAGCAGTACTTC. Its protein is CASSTSTGFSEQYF.

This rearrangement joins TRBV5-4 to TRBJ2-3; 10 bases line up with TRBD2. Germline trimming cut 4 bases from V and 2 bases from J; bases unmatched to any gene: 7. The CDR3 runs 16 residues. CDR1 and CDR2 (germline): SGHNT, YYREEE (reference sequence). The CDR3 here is CASSGASGSATDTQYF. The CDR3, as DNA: TGTGCCAGCAGCGGGGCTAGCGGGAGTGCCACAGATACGCAGTATTTT.

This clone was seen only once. The CDR3 loop is CASSWETGGNTEAFF. The CDR3 coding sequence is TGCGCCAGCAGCTGGGAGACAGGGGGGAACACTGAAGCTTTCTTT. The rearrangement links TRBV5-1 to TRBJ1-1, with 9 bases matching TRBD1. V lost 3 bases, J lost 1 base, and 4 bases stayed unmatched. This CDR3 region has 15 residues. Germline V gives CDR1 SGHRS, CDR2 YFSETQ.

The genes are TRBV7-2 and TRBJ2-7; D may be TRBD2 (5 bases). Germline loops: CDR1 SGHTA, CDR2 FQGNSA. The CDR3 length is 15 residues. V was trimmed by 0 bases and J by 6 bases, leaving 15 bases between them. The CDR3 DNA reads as TGTGCCAGCAGCTTAGCGGGTCTAGCCCGCTTCGAGCAGTACTTC. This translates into CASSLAGLARFEQYF.

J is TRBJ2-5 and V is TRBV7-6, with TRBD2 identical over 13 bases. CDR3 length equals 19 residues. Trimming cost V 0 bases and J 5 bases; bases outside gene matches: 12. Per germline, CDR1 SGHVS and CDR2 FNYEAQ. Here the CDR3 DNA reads TGTGCCAGCAGCTTAGCTACCGGGACTAGCGGGGCTTCTGTGGAGACCCAGTACTTC. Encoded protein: CASSLATGTSGASVETQYF.

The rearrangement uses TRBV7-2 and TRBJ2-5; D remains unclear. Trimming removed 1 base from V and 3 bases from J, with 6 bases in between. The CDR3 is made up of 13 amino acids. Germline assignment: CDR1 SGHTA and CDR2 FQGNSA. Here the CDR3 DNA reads TGTGCCAGCAGCTTAGGCCCAGAAGAGACCCAGTACTTC. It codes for CASSLGPEETQYF. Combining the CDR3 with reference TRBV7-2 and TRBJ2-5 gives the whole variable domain GAGVSQSPSNKVTEKGKDVELRCDPISGHTALYWYRQSLGQGLEFLIYFQGNSAPDKSGLPSDRFSAERTGGSVSTLTIQRTQQEDSAVYLCASSLGPEETQYFGPGTRLLVL.

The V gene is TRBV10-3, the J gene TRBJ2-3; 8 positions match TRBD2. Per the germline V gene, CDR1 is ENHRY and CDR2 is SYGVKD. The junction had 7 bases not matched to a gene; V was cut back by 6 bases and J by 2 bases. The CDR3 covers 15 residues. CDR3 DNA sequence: TGTGCCATCAGAGTAGCGGGGTCAATCACAGATACGCAGTATTTT. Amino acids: CAIRVAGSITDTQYF.

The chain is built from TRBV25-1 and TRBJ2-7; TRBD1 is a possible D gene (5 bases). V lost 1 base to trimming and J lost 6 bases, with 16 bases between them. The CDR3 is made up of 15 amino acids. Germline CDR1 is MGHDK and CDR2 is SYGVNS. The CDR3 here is CASSELGPRATEQYF. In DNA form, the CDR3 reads TGTGCCAGCAGTGAATTGGGGCCTCGGGCCACCGAGCAGTACTTC.

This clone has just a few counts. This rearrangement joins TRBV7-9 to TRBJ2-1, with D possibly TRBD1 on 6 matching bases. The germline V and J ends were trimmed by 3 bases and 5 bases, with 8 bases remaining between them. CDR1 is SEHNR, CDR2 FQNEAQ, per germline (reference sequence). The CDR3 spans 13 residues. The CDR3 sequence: CASSFRQDNEQFF. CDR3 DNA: TGTGCCAGCAGCTTTAGACAGGACAATGAGCAGTTCTTC.

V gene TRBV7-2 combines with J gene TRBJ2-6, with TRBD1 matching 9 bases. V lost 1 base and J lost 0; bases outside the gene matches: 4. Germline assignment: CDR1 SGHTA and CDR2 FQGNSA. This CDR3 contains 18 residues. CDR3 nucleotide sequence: TGTGCCAGCAGCTTAGGGGGACAGGGTAGCTCTGGGGCCAACGTCCTGACTTTC. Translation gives CASSLGGQGSSGANVLTF.